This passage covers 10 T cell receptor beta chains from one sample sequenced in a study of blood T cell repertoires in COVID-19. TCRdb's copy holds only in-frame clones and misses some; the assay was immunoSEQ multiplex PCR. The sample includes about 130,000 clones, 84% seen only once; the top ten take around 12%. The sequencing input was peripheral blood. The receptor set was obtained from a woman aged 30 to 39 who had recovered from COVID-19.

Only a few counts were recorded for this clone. Written as DNA, the CDR3 is TGTGCCACCAGCAGGGACAGGTCTAATGAAAAACTGTTTTTT. It codes for CATSRDRSNEKLFF. The chain employs TRBV15 and TRBJ1-4; 7 positions match TRBD1. The V gene end was trimmed by 3 bases and the J gene end by 3 bases; junction bases not matched to a gene: 1. CDR3 length: 14 amino acids. CDR1 is LNHNV and CDR2 is YYDKDF in the germline V gene (reference sequence).

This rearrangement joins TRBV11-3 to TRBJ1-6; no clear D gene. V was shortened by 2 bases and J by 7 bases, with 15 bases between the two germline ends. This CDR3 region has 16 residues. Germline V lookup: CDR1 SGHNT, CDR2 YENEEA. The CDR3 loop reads CASSLSALRENSPLHF. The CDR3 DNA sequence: TGTGCCAGCAGCTTAAGTGCCTTGAGGGAAAATTCACCCCTCCACTTT.

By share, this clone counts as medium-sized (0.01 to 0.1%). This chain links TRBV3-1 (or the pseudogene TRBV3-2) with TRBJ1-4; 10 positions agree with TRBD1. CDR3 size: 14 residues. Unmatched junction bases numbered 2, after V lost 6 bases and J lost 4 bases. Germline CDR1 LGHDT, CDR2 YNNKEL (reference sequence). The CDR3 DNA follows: TGTGCCAGCAGTTGGACAGGGGGTAATGAAAAACTGTTTTTT. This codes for CASSWTGGNEKLFF.

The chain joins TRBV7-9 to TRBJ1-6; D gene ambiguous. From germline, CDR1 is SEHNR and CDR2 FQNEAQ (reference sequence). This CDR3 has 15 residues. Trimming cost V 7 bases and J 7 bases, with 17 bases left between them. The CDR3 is CASTPPPGVNSPLHF. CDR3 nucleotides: TGTGCCAGCACCCCCCCACCGGGTGTGAATTCACCCCTCCACTTT.

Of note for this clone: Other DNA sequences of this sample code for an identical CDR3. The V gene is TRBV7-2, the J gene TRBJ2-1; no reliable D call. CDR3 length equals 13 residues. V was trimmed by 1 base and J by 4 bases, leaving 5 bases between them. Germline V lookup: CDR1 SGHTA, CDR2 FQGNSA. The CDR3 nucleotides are TGTGCCAGCAGCTTAGAGCAATACAATGAGCAGTTCTTC. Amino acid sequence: CASSLEQYNEQFF.

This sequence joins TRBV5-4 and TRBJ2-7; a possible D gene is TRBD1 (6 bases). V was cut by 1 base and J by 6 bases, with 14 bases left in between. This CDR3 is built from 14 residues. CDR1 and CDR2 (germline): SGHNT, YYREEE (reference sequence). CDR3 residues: CASSLTGTPLEQYF. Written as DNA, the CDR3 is TGTGCCAGCAGCTTGACCGGGACACCCCTCGAGCAGTACTTC.

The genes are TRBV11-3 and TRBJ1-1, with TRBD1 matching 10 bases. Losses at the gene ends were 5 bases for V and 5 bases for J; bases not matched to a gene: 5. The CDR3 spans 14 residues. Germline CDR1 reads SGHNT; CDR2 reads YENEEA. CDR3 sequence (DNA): TGTGCCAGCAGCGATGACAGGGGGCGGACTGAAGCTTTCTTT. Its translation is CASSDDRGRTEAFF.

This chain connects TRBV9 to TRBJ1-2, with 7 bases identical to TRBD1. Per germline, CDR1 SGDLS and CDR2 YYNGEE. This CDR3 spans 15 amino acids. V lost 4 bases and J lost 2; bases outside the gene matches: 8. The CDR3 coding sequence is TGTGCCAGCAGCCCCCGACAGGGCCCGAACTATGGCTACACCTTC. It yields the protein CASSPRQGPNYGYTF.

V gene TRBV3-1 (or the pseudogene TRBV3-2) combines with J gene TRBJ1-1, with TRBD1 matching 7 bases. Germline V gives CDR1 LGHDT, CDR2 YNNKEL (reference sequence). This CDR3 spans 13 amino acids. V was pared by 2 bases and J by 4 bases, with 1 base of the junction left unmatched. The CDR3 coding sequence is TGTGCCAGCAGCCAACAGGGGGTCACTGAAGCTTTCTTT. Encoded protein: CASSQQGVTEAFF.

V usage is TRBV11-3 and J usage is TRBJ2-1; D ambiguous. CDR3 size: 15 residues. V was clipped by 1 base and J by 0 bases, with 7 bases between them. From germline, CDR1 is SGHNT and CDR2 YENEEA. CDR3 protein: CASSLGSSSYNEQFF. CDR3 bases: TGTGCCAGCAGCTTAGGGAGTAGCTCCTACAATGAGCAGTTCTTC.